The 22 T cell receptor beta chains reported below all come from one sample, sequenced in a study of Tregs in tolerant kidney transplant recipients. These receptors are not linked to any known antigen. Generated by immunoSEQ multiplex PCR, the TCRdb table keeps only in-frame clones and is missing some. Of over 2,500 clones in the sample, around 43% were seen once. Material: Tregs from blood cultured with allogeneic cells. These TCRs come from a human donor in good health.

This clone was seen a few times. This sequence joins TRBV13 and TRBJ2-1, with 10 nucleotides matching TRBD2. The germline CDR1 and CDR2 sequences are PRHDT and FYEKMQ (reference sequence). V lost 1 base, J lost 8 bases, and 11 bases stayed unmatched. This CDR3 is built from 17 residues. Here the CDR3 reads CASSLVPSGRRVYEQFF. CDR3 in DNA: TGTGCCAGCAGCTTAGTGCCTAGCGGGAGACGAGTTTATGAGCAGTTCTTC.

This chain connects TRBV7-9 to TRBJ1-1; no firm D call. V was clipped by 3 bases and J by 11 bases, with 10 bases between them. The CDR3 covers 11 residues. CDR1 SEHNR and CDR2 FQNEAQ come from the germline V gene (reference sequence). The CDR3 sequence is CASSLGRGAFF. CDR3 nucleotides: TGTGCCAGCAGCTTGGGCCGAGGGGCTTTCTTT.

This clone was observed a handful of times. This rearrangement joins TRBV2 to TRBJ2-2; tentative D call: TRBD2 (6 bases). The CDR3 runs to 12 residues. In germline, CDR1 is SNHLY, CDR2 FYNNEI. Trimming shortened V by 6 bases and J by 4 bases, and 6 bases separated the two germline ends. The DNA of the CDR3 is TGTGCCAGCAGGGGAGGCACCGGGGAGCTGTTTTTT. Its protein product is CASRGGTGELFF.

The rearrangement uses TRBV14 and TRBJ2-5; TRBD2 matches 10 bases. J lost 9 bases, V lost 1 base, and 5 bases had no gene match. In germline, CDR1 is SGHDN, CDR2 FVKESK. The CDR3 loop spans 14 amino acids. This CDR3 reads CASSQVLAGEAQYF. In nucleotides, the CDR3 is TGTGCCAGCAGCCAAGTCCTAGCGGGGGAGGCCCAGTACTTC.

CDR3: CATRQGHTEAFF. DNA of the CDR3: TGTGCCACCAGACAGGGGCACACTGAAGCTTTCTTT. This sequence joins TRBV6-5 and TRBJ1-1; 8 bases map to TRBD1. The trim removed 10 bases at V and 3 bases at J, leaving 4 bases unmatched. The CDR3 length is 12 residues. From germline, CDR1 is MNHEY and CDR2 SVGAGI.

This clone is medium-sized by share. The CDR3 region is CASSQVTGLTYEQYF. The CDR3 DNA reads TGTGCCAGCAGCCAAGTGACAGGCCTGACCTACGAGCAGTACTTC. V and J are TRBV4-2 and TRBJ2-7; possibly TRBD1 for D (6 bases). The CDR3 totals 15 residues. V dropped 1 base and J dropped 2 bases, with 12 bases sitting between them. The germline V gene encodes CDR1 LGHNA and CDR2 YNFKEQ.

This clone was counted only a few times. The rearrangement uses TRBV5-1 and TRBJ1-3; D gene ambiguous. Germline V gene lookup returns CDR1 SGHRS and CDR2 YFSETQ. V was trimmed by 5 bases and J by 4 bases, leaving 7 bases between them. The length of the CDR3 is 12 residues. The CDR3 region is CASREGGNTIYF. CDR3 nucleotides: TGCGCCAGCAGGGAGGGCGGAAACACCATATATTTT.

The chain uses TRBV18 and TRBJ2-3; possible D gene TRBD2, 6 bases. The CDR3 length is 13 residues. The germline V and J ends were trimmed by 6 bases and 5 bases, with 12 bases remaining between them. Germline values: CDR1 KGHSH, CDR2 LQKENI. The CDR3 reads CASSARRGDTQYF. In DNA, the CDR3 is TGTGCCAGCTCCGCCCGGAGGGGAGATACGCAGTATTTT.

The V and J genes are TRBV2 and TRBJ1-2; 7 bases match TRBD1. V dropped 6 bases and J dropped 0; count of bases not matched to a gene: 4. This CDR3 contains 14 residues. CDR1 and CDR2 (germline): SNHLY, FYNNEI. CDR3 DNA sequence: TGTGCCAGCAGAGGCGACAGGGCTAACTATGGCTACACCTTC. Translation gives CASRGDRANYGYTF.

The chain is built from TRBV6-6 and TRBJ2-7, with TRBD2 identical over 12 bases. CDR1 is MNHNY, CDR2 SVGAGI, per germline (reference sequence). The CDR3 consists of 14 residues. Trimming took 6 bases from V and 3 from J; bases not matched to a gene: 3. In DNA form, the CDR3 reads TGTGCCAGCAGCCGGACTAGCGGGATCTACGAGCAGTACTTC. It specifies CASSRTSGIYEQYF.

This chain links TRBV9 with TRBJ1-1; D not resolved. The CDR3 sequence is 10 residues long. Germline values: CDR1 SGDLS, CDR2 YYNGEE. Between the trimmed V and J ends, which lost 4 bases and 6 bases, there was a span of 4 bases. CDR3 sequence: CASSNSEAFF. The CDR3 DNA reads TGTGCCAGCAGCAACTCTGAAGCTTTCTTT.

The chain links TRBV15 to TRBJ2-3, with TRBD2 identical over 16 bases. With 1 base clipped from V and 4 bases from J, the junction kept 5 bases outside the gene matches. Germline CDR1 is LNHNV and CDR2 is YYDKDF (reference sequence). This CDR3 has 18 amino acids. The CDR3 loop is CATSRAKGTSGRADTQYF. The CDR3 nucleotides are TGTGCCACCAGCAGAGCAAAAGGGACTAGCGGGAGGGCAGATACGCAGTATTTT.

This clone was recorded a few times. The CDR3 reads CAISDLTGRATPLHF. In nucleotides, the CDR3 is TGTGCCATCAGTGATTTAACCGGACGTGCGACACCCCTCCACTTT. V usage is TRBV10-3 and J usage is TRBJ1-6; no definite D call. CDR1 and CDR2 (germline): ENHRY, SYGVKD. Trimming pared 3 bases from V and 11 bases from J, leaving 17 bases between. The CDR3 sequence is 15 residues long.

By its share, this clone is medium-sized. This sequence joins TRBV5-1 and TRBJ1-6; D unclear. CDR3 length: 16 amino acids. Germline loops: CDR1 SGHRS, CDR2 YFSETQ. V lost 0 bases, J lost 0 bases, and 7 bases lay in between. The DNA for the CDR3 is TGCGCCAGCAGCTTGGGGGATCGCTCCTATAATTCACCCCTCCACTTT. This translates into CASSLGDRSYNSPLHF. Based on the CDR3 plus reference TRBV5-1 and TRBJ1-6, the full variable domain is KAGVTQTPRYLIKTRGQQVTLSCSPISGHRSVSWYQQTPGQGLQFLFEYFSETQRNKGNFPGRFSGRQFSNSRSEMNVSTLELGDSALYLCASSLGDRSYNSPLHFGNGTRLTVT.

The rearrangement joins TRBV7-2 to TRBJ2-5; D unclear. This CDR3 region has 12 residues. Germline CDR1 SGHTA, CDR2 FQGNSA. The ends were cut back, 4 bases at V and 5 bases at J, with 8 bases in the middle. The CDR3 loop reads CASSWTGETQYF. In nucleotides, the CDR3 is TGTGCCAGCAGCTGGACCGGGGAGACCCAGTACTTC.

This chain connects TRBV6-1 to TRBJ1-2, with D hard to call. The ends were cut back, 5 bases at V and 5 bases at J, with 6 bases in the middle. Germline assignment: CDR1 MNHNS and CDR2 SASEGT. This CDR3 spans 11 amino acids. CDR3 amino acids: CASSPGYGYTF. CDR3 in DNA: TGTGCCAGCAGTCCCGGGTATGGCTACACCTTC.

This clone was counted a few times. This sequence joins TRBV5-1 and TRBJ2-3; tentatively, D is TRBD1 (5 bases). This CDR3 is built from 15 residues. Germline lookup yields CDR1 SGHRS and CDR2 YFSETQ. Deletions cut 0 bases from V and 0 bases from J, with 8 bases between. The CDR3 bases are TGCGCCAGCAGCTTGGAGGGGAAGAGCACAGATACGCAGTATTTT. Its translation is CASSLEGKSTDTQYF.

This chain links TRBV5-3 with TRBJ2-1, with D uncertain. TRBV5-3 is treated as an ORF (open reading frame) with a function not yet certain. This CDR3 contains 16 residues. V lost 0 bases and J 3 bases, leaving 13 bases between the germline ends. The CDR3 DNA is TGTGCCAGAAGCTTGGACTCTCTAATATACTACAATGAGCAGTTCTTC. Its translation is CARSLDSLIYYNEQFF.

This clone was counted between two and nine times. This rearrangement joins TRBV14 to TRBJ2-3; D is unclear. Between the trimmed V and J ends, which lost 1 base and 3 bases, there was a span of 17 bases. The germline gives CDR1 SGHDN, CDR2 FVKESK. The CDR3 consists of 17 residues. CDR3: CASSQAILGLGTDTQYF. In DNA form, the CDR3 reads TGTGCCAGCAGCCAAGCAATTTTAGGCCTGGGGACAGATACGCAGTATTTT.

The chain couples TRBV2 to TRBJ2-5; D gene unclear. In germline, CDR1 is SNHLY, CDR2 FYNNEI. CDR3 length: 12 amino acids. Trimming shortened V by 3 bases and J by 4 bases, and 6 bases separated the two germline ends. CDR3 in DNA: TGTGCCAGCAGTGAGTCGGTAGAGACCCAGTACTTC. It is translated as CASSESVETQYF.

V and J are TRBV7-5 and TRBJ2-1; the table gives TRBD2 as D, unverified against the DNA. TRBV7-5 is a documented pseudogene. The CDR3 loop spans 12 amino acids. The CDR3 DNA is TGTGCCAGCAGCGACCTCAGCCGGGGGCAGTTCTTC. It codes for CASSDLSRGQFF.

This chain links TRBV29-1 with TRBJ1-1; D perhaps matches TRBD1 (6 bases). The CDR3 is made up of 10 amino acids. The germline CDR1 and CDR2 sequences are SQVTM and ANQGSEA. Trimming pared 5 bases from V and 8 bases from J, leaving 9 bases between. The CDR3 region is CSVRGREAFF. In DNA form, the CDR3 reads TGCAGCGTTCGGGGGCGGGAAGCTTTCTTT.